These T cell receptor beta chains were read from a single sample in a study of T cells expressing NK-cell markers. From its re-call of the 5' RACE reads, TCRdb lists each CDR3 protein once, without DNA. With about 300,000 distinct CDR3 sequences in the sample, the ten largest clones hold around 3.9%. Sequenced material: blood T cells: a sorted CD56 or NKG2C T cell subset, CD4+ or CD8+ T cells, or bulk PBMC T cells (not recorded which). Receptors originate from a woman aged 18 to 75 in good health. Both conserved end residues are part of each CDR3. Fields, in order: CDR3 protein, V gene, J gene.

CAWSLSGGVEKLFF	TRBV30	TRBJ1-4
CASSQRGSSYNEQFF	TRBV3-1	TRBJ2-1
CASSLELDGRSTDTQYF	TRBV5-1	TRBJ2-3
CASSLRAGASYQYEQYF	TRBV5-1	TRBJ2-7
CSAPGTVSYEQYF	TRBV20-1	TRBJ2-7
CASTATATSGGYNEQFF	TRBV19	TRBJ2-1
CSVRGLAEVSEQYF	TRBV29-1	TRBJ2-7
CASSLVWNTEAFF	TRBV5-5	TRBJ1-1
CASSLAEITEAFF	TRBV7-2	TRBJ1-1
CASSLGSQETQYF	TRBV5-1	TRBJ2-5
CASSRATGTNTGELFF	TRBV6-2/TRBV6-3	TRBJ2-2
CSDQGGTSGRDTQYF	TRBV29-1	TRBJ2-3
CASSLGTGRSNQPQHF	TRBV7-2	TRBJ1-5
CASSGDGTAYNEQFF	TRBV7-9	TRBJ2-1
CASSRDTEAFF	TRBV4-1	TRBJ1-1
CASSLRSAQPQHF	TRBV7-8	TRBJ1-5
CASMGTAVLYSNQPQHF	TRBV19	TRBJ1-5
CSARDPGTSYEQYF	TRBV20-1	TRBJ2-7
CASSLNQGQFF	TRBV5-1	TRBJ2-1
CASSTPLITEAFF	TRBV12-3/TRBV12-4	TRBJ1-1
CASSPSGGNEQYF	TRBV3-1	TRBJ2-7
CSSLDWGPQETQYF	TRBV29-1	TRBJ2-5
CASSLVPKQTSGGRNEQFF	TRBV5-1	TRBJ2-1
CASSWVISGNTEAFF	TRBV6-1	TRBJ1-1
CASSLLSGAAVKQFF	TRBV7-9	TRBJ2-1
CASMAGPSGANVLTF	TRBV2	TRBJ2-6
CASARGRENSEAFF	TRBV12-5	TRBJ1-1
CASSPVAGDQPQHF	TRBV5-6	TRBJ1-5
CSTNTGFSGKNIQYF	TRBV20-1	TRBJ2-4
CASSLDVGTSGRGEQFF	TRBV11-1	TRBJ2-1
CSVVPRGGEQYF	TRBV29-1	TRBJ2-7
CSARQFRDTQYF	TRBV20-1	TRBJ2-3
CASSQVSYEQYF	TRBV3-1	TRBJ2-7
CASSLKWQTYEQYF	TRBV12-3/TRBV12-4	TRBJ2-7
CATEAGGSYEQYF	TRBV10-3	TRBJ2-7
CASTPQGSPNIQYF	TRBV21-1	TRBJ2-4
CASSRNPGTRAEQFF	TRBV7-2	TRBJ2-1
CASSESGRAYNEQFF	TRBV7-2	TRBJ2-1
CASSFLGTPPGGAFF	TRBV27	TRBJ1-1
CASSPTSGTDTQYF	TRBV7-2	TRBJ2-3
CASRSVNYGYTF	TRBV6-6	TRBJ1-2
CSAPRSPLADSSTDTQYF	TRBV20-1	TRBJ2-3
CASSQAVAVPYEQYF	TRBV4-3	TRBJ2-7
CASSLRGGIYNEQFF	TRBV7-2	TRBJ2-1
CASSLWLAGGPETQYF	TRBV27	TRBJ2-5
CASSLNRDTQYF	TRBV12-3/TRBV12-4	TRBJ2-3
CSASGRNVDTQYF	TRBV20-1	TRBJ2-3
CASSPTGQGLRYGYTF	TRBV5-1	TRBJ1-2
CASSLIRTADTQYF	TRBV7-2	TRBJ2-3
CASRSDRSIYNEQFF	TRBV6-1	TRBJ2-1
CASSLSFGDKAFF	TRBV5-1	TRBJ1-1
CASSLVVQLLNGYTF	TRBV7-2	TRBJ1-2
CASSGGTGSPYGYTF	TRBV5-1	TRBJ1-2
CASSQGLQGVRAFF	TRBV14	TRBJ1-1